This T cell receptor beta chain derives from a study of OX40 agonist ivuxolimab in advanced cancers. Trimming at V came to 6 bases and at J to 4 bases, leaving 5 bases not matched to a gene. The CDR3 consists of 15 residues. Per the germline V gene, CDR1 is SNHLY and CDR2 is FYNNEI. TCRdb's copy holds only in-frame clones and misses some; the assay was immunoSEQ multiplex PCR. The sample shows 20,000 to 30,000 clones, more than 75% of them seen only once. This clone was seen just once. The chain joins TRBV2 to TRBJ2-2, with 10 nucleotides matching TRBD1. The receptor was derived from an adult with an advanced solid tumor such as melanoma, head and neck, liver or kidney cancer. This specimen was CD4+ or CD8+ T cells sorted from blood, taken in a trial of the OX40 agonist ivuxolimab. CDR3: CASRGQGRGTGELFF. As DNA, the CDR3 is TGTGCCAGCAGGGGACAGGGGAGGGGCACCGGGGAGCTGTTTTTT.